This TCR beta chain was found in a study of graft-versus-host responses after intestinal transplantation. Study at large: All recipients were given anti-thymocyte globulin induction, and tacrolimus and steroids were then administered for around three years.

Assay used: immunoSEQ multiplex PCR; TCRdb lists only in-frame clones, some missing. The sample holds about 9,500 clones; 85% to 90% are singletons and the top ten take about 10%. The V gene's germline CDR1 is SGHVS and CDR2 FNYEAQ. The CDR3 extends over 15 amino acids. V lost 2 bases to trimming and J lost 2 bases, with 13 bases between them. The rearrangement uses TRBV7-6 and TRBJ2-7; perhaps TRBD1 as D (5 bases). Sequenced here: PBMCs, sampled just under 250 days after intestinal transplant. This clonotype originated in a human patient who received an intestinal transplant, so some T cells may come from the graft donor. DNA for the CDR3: TGTGCCAGCAGCTTATCTTCGGCGGACACCTACGAGCAGTACTTC. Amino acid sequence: CASSLSSADTYEQYF. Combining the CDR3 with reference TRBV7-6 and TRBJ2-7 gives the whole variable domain GAGVSQSPRYKVTKRGQDVALRCDPISGHVSLYWYRQALGQGPEFLTYFNYEAQQDKSGLPNDRFSAERPEGSISTLTIQRTEQRDSAMYRCASSLSSADTYEQYFGPGTRLTVT.